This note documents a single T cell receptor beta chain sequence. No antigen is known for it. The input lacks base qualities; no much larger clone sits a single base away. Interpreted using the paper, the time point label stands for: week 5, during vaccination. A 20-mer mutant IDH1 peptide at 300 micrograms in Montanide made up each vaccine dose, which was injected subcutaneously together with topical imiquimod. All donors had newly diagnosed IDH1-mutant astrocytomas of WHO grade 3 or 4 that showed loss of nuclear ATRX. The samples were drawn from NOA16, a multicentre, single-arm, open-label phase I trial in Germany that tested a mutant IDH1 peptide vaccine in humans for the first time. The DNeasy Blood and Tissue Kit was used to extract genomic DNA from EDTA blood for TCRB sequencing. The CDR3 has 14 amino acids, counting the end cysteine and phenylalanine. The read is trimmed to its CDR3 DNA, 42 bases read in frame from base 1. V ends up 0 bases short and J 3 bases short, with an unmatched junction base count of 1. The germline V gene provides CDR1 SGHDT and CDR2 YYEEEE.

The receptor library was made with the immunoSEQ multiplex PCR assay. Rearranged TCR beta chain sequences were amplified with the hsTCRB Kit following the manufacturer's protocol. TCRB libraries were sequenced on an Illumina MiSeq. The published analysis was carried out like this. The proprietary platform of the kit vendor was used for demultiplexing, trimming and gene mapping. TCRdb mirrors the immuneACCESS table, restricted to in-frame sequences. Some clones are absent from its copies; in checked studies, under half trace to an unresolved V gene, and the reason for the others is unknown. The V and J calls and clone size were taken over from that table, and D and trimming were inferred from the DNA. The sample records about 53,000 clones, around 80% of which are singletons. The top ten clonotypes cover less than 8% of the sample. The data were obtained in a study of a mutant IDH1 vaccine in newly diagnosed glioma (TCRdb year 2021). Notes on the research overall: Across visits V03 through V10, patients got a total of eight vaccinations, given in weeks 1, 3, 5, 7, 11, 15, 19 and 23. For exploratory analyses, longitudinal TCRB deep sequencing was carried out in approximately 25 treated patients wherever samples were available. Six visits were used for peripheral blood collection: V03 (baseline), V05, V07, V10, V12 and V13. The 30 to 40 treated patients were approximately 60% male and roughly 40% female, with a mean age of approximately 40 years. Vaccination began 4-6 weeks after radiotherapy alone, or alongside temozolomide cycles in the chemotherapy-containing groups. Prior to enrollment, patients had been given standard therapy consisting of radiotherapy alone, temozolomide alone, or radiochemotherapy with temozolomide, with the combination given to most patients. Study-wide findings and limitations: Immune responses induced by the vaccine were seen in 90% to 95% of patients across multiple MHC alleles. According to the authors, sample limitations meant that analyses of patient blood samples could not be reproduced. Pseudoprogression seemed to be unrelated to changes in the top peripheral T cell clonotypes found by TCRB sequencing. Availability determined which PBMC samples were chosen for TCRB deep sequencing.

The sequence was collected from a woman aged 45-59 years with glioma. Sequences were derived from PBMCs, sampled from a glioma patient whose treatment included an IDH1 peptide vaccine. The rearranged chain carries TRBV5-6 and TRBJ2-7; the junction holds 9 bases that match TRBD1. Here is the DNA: TGTGCCAGCAGCTTGGGACAGGGGGGCTACGAGCAGTACTTC. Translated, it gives CASSLGQGGYEQYF.